This T cell receptor (beta chain) was sequenced for a study of blood T cells in healthy people across ages. Next came a second PCR, run for about 7 to 12 cycles, which used a sample-barcoded 5' primer along with a J-beta primer mix. A tag from a template-switch adaptor with 12 random nucleotides marked each cDNA molecule. One entry per CDR3 protein, called by TCRdb with MiXCR from the 5' RACE reads. Found here are around 870,000 distinct CDR3 sequences, around 28% of them singletons; the top ten hold 17%. Study-level findings and limits: Estimated diversity that came from one million T cells was considered an underestimate. Across samples, TCR beta diversity tracked strongly with naive T cell percentage. Age brought a roughly linear fall in TCR beta diversity measured per million T cells.

The sample holds many counts of this clonotype. The antigen is unknown. A read error may account for a junction end that differs from germline. Germline loops: CDR1 SGHDT, CDR2 YYEEEE. This CDR3 spans 13 amino acids. This chain joins TRBV5-6 and TRBJ2-7; maybe TRBD1 (5 bases). This TCR was sampled from a woman of 80 years or more in good health. The sequenced sample consisted of blood. CDR3 loop: CASRLAGTYEQYF. The CDR3 coding sequence is TGTGCCAGCAGGTTGGCAGGGACCTACGAGCAGTACTTC.